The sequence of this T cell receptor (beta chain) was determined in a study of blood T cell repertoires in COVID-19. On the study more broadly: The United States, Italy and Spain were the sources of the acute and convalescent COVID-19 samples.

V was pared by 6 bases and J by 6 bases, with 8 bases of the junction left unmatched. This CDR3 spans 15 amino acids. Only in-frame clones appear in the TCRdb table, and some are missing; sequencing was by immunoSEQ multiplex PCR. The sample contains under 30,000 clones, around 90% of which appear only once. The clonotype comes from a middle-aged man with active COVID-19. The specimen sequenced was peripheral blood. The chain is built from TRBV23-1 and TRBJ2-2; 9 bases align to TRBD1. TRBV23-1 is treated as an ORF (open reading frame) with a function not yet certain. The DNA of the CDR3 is TGCGCCAGCAGCCGAGGGACAGGGAGGTCCGGGGAGCTGTTTTTT. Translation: CASSRGTGRSGELFF.